This entry describes one TCR beta chain. At one end, the junction sequence differs from germline, possibly due to a read error. This CDR3 region has 13 residues. This sample's RNA came from whole unsorted tissue. A modified ARM-PCR protocol with three rounds of nested PCR amplified TCRbeta. TCRdb itself ran the multiplex PCR reads through MiXCR, one entry per CDR3 protein. The table lists 65,000 to 95,000 distinct CDR3 sequences, approximately 79% of them singletons, with 13% in the top ten. This entry comes from a study of tumor and adjacent non-tumor tissue in lung cancer. Sequenced input: lung tumor tissue. V and J are TRBV12-3 or TRBV12-4 and TRBJ2-7; tentatively, D is TRBD1 (6 bases). The clonotype comes from a woman between 45 and 60 years old with non-small cell lung cancer. The CDR3 region is CANTLDSSYDQYF. The CDR3 DNA reads TGTGCCAACACCCTGGACAGTTCCTACGACCAGTACTTC.